This T cell receptor beta chain came from a study of blood T cell repertoires in COVID-19. Whole-study context: Samples representing acute and convalescent COVID-19 were sourced from the United States, Italy and Spain.

TCRdb's table, derived via immunoSEQ multiplex PCR, lists solely in-frame clones and lacks some. Of some 95,000 clones in the sample, approximately 80% were seen once. The CDR3 runs 16 residues. J was trimmed by 0 bases and V by 5 bases; bases with no gene match: 5. From germline, CDR1 is KGHDR and CDR2 SFDVKD. Sequencing was done on a sample of peripheral blood. The receptor was derived from a man between 65 and 80 years old with acute or convalescent COVID-19. The rearrangement links TRBV24-1 to TRBJ2-1; 8 bases map to TRBD2. The chain's CDR3 is CATSAGGGASYNEQFF. The CDR3 DNA sequence: TGTGCCACCAGTGCCGGGGGGGGCGCCTCCTACAATGAGCAGTTCTTC.